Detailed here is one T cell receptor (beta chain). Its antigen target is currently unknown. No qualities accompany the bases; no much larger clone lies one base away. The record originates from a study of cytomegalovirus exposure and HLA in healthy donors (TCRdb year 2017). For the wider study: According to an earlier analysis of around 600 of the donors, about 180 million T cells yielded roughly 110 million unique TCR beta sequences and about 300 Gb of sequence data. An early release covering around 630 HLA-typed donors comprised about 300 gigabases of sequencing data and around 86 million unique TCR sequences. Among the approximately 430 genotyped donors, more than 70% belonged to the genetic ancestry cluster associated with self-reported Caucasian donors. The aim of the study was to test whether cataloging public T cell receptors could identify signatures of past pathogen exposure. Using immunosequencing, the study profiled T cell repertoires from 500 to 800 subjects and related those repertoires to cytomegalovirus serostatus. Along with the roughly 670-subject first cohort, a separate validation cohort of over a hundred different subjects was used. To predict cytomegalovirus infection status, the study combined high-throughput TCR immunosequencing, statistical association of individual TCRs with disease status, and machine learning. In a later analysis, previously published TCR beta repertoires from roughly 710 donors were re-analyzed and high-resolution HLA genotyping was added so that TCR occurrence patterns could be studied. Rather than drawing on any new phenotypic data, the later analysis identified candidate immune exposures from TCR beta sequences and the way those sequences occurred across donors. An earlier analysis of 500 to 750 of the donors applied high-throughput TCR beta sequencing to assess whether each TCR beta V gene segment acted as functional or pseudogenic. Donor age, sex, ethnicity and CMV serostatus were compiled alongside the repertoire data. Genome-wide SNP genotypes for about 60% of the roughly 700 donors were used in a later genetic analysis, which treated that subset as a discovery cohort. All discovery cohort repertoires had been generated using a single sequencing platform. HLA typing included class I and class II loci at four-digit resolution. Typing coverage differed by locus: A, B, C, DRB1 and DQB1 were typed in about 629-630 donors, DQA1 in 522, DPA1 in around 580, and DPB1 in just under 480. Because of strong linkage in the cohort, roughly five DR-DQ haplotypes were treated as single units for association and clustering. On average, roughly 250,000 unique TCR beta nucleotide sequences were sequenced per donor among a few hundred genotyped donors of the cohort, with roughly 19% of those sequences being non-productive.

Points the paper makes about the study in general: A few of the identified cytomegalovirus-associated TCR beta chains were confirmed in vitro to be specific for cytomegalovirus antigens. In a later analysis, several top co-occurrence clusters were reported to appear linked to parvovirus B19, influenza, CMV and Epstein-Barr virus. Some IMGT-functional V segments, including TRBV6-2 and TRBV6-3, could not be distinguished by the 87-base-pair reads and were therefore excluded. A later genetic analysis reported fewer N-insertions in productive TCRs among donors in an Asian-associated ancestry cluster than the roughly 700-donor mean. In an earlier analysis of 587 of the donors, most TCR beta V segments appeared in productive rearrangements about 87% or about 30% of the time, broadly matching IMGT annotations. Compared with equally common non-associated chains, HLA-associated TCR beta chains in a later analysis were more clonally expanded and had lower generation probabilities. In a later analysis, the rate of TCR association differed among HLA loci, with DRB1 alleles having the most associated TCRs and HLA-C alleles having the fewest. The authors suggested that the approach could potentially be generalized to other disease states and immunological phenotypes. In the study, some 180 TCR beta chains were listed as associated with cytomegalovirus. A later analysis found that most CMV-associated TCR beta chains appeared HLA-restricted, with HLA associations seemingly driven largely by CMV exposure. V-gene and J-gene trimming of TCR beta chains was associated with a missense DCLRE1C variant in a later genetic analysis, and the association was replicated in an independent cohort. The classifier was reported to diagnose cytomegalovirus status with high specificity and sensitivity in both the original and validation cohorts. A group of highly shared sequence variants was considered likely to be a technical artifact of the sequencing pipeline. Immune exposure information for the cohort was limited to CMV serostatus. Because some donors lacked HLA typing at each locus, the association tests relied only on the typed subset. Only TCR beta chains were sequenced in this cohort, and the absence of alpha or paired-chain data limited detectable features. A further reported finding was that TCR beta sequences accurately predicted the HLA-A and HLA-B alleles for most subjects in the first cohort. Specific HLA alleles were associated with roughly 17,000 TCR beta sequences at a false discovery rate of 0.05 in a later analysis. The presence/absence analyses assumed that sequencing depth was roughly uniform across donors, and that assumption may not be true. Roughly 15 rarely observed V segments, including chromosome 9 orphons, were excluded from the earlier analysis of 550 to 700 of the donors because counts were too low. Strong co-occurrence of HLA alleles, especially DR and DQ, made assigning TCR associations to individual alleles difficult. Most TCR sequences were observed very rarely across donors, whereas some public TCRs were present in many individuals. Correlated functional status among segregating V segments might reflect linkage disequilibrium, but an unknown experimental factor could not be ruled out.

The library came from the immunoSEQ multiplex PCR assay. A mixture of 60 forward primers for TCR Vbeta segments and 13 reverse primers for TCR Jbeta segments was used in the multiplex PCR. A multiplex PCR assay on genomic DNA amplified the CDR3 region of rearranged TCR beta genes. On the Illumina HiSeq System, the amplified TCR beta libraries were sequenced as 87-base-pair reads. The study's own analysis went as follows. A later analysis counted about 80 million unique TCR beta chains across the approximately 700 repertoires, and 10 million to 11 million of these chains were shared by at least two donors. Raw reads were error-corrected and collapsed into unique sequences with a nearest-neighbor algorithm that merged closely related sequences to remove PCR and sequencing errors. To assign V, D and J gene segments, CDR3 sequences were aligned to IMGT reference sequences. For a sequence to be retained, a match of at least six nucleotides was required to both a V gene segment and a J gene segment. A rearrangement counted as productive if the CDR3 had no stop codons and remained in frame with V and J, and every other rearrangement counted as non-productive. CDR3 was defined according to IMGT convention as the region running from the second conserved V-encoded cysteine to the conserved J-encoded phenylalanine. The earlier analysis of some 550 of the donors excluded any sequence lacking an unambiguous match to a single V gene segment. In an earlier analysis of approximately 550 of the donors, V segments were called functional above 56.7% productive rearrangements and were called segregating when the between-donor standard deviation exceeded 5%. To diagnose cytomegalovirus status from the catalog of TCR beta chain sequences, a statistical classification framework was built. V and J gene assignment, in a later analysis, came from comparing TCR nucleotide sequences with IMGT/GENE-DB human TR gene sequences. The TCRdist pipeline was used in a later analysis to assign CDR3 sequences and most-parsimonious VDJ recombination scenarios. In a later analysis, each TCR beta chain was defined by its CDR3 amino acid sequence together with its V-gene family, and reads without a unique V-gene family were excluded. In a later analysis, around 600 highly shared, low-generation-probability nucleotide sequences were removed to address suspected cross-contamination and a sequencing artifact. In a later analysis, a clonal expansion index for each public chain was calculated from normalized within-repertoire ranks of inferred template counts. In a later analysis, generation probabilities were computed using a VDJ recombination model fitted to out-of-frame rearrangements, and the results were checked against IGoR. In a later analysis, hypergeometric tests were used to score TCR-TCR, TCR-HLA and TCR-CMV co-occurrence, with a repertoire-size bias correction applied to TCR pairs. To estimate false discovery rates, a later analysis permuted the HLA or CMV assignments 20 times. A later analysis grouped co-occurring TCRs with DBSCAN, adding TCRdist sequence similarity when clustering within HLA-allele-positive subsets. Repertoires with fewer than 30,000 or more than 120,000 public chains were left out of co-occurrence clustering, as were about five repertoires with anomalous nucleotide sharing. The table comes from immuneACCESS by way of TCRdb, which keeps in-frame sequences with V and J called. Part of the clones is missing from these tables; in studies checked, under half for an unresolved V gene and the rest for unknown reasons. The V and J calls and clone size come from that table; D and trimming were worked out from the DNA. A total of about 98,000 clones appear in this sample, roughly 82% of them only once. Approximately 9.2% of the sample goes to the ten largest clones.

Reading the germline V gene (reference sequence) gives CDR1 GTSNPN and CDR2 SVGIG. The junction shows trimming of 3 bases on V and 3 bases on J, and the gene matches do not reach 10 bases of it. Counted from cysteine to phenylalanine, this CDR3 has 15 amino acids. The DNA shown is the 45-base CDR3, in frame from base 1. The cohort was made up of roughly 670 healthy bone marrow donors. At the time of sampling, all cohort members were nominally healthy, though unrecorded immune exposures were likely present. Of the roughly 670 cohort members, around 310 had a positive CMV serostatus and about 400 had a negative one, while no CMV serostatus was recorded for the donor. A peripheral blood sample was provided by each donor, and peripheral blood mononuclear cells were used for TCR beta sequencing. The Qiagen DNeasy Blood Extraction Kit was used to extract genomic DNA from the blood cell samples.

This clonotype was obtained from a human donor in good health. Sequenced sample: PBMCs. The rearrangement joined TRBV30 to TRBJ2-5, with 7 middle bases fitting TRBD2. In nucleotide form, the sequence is TGTGCCTGGAGAGAGGAGCGGGACCTGGAAGAGACCCAGTACTTC. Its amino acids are CAWREERDLEETQYF.